This T cell receptor beta chain was documented in a study of T cells in women clearing cervical HPV infection. As for the study in general: Case blood drawn at lesion detection; control blood after infection cleared. General study findings and limits: It is unknown whether associations predate infection; no effector/memory or HPV-specific sorting.

Remarks on this clone: Its antigen remains unidentified. The read gets to within 3 residues of the CDR3 end, and the germline J gene fills in the rest.

Assay used: immunoSEQ multiplex PCR; TCRdb lists only in-frame clones, some missing. The clone table shows around 33,000 clones, with the ten largest holding about 16%. CDR1 is KGHSH, CDR2 LQKENI, per germline. The CDR3 spans 12 residues. Trimming pared 2 bases from V and 6 bases from J, leaving 6 bases between. The receptor was derived from a woman between 18 and 70 years old with a cervical HPV16 infection that either progressed to CIN3+ or cleared (not recorded which). This chain joins TRBV18 and TRBJ2-3; weak D call: TRBD2 (5 bases). The sample taken for sequencing was blood buffy coat. The sequenced part of the CDR3 DNA is TGTGCCAGCTCACCATTAGCGGATACG. Amino acid sequence: CASSPLADT. The entire CDR3 protein is CASSPLADTQYF.